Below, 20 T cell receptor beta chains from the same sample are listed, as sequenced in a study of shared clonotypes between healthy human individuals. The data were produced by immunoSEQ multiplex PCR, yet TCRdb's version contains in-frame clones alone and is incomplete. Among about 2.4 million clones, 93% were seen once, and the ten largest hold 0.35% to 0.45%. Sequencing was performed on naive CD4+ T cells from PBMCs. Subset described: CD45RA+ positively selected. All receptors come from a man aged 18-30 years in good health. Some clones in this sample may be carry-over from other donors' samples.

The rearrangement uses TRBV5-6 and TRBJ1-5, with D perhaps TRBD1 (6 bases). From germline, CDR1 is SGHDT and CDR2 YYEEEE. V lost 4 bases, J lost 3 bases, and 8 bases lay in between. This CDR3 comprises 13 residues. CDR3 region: CASSAGDNQPQHF. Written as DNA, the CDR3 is TGTGCCAGCAGCGCAGGGGACAATCAGCCCCAGCATTTT.

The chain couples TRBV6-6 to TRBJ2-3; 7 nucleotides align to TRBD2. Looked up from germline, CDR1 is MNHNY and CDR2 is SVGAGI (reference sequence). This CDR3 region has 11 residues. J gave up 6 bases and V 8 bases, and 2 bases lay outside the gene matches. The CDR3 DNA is TGTGCCAGCTGGGAGGGGGATACGCAGTATTTT. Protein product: CASWEGDTQYF.

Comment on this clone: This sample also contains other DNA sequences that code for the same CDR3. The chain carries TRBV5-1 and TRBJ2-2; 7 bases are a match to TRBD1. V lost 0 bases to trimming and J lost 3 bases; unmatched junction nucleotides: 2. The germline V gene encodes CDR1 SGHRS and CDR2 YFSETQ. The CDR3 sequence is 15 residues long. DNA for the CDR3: TGCGCCAGCAGCTTGGGACAGGGTGACACCGGGGAGCTGTTTTTT. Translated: CASSLGQGDTGELFF. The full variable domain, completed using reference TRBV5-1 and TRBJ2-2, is KAGVTQTPRYLIKTRGQQVTLSCSPISGHRSVSWYQQTPGQGLQFLFEYFSETQRNKGNFPGRFSGRQFSNSRSEMNVSTLELGDSALYLCASSLGQGDTGELFFGEGSRLTVL.

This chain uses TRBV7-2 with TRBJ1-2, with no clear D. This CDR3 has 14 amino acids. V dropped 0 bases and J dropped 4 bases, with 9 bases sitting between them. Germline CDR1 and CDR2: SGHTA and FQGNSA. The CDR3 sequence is CASSLAPRGYGYTF. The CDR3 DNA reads TGTGCCAGCAGCTTAGCCCCCCGTGGCTATGGCTACACCTTC.

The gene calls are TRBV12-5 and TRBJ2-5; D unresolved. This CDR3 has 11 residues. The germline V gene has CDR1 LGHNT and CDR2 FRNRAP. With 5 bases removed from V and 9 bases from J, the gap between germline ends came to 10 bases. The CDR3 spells CASGPGWAQYF. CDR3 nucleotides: TGTGCTAGTGGTCCAGGTTGGGCCCAGTACTTC.

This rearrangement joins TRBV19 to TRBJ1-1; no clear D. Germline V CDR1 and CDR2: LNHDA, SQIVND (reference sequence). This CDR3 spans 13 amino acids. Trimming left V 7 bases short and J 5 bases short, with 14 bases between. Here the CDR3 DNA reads TGTGCCAGTACCCTGAGGATGGGGACTGAAGCTTTCTTT. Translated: CASTLRMGTEAFF.

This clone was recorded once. CDR3 in DNA: TGTGCCAGCAGTGGATCACAGGGGACAGATACGCAGTATTTT. It codes for CASSGSQGTDTQYF. This chain links TRBV27 with TRBJ2-3; the match to TRBD1 covers 7 bases. Per the germline V gene, CDR1 is MNHEY and CDR2 is SMNVEV (reference sequence). This CDR3 region has 14 residues. Losses at the gene ends were 5 bases for V and 3 bases for J; bases not matched to a gene: 5.

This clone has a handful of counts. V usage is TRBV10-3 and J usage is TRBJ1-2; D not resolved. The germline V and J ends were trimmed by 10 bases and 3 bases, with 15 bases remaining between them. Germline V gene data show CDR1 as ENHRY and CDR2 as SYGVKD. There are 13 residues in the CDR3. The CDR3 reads CATQSSAYYGYTF. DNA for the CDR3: TGTGCCACCCAGTCGTCCGCGTACTATGGCTACACCTTC.

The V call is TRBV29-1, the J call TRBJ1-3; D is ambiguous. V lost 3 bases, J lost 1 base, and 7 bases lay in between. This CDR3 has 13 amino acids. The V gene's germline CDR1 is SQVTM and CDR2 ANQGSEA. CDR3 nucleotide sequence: TGCAGCGTTGAGGCACAATCTGGAAACACCATATATTTT. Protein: CSVEAQSGNTIYF.

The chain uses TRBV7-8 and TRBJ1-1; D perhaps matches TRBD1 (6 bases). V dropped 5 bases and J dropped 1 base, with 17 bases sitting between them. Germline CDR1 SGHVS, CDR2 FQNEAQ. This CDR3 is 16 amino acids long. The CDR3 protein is CASSPGGGGPNTEAFF. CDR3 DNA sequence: TGTGCCAGCAGCCCCGGAGGGGGGGGCCCGAACACTGAAGCTTTCTTT.

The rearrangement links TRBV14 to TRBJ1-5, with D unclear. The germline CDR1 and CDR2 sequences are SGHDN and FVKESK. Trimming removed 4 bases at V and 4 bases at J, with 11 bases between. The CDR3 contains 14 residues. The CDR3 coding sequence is TGTGCCAGCAGCCGTACGGGGAGGAATCAGCCCCAGCATTTT. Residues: CASSRTGRNQPQHF.

CDR3 in amino acids: CASSSQEGDEQYF. DNA of the CDR3: TGTGCCAGCAGCTCCCAAGAGGGGGACGAGCAGTACTTC. The chain combines TRBV7-2 with TRBJ2-7, with D tentatively TRBD1 (6 bases). In germline, CDR1 is SGHTA, CDR2 FQGNSA. V lost 4 bases, J lost 5 bases, and 12 bases lay in between. The CDR3 has 13 residues.

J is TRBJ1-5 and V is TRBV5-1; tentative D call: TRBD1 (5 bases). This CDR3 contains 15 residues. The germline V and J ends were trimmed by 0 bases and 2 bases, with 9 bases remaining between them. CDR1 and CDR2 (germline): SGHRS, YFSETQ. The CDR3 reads CASSLAAGRNQPQHF. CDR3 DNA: TGCGCCAGCAGCTTGGCGGCAGGGCGCAATCAGCCCCAGCATTTT.

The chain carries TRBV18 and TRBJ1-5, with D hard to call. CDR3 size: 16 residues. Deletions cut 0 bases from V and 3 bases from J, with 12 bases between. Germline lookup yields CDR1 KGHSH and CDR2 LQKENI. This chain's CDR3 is CASSPPGDLFNQPQHF. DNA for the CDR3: TGTGCCAGCTCACCACCGGGCGACCTTTTCAATCAGCCCCAGCATTTT.

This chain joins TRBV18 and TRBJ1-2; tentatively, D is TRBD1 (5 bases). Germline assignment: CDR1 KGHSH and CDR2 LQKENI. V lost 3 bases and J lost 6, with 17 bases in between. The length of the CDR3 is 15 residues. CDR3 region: CASSPAGRYGDGYTF. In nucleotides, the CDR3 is TGTGCCAGCTCACCGGCAGGGAGGTACGGGGATGGCTACACCTTC.

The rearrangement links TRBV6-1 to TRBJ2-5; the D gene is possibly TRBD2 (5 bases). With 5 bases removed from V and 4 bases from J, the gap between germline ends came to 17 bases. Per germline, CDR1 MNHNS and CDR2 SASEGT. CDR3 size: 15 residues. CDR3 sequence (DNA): TGTGCCAGCAGTCCTACGCTCCGGGCGGGAGAGACCCAGTACTTC. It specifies CASSPTLRAGETQYF.

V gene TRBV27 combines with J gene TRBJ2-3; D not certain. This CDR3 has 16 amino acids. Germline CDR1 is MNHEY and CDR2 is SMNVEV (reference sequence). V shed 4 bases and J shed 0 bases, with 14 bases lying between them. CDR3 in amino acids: CASSSPLKSSTDTQYF. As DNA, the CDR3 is TGTGCCAGCAGTTCGCCATTGAAGTCTAGCACAGATACGCAGTATTTT.

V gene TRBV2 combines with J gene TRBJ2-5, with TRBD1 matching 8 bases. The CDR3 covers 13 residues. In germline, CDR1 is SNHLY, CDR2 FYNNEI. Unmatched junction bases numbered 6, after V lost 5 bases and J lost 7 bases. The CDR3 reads CASSSGGDGTQYF. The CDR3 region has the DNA TGTGCCAGCAGTTCAGGGGGCGATGGGACCCAGTACTTC.

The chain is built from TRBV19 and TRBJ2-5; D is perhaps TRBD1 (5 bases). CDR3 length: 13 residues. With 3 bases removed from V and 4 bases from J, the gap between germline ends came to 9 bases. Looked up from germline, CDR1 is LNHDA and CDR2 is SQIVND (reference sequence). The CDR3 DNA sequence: TGTGCCAGTAGTATCTCAGGGTCAGAGACCCAGTACTTC. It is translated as CASSISGSETQYF.

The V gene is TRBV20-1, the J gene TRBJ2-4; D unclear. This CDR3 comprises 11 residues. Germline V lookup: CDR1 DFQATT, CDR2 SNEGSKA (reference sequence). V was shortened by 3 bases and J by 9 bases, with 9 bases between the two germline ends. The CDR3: CSASGWGIQYF. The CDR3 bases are TGCAGTGCTAGTGGATGGGGCATTCAGTACTTC.